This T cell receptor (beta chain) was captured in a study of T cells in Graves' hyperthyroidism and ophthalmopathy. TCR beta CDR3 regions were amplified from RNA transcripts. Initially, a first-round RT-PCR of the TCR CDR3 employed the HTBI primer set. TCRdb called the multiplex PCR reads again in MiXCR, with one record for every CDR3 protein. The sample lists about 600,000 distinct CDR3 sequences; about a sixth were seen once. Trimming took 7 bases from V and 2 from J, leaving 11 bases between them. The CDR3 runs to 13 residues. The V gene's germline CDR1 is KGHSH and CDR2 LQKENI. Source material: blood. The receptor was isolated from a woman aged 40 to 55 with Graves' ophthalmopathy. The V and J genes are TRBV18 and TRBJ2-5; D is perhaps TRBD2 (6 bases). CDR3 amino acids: CASCPGLQETQYF. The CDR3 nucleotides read TGTGCCAGCTGCCCGGGACTGCAAGAGACCCAGTACTTC.